This T cell receptor beta chain derives from a study of T cell repertoires in ileal Crohn's disease. Study-wide background: At surgery, about 36% of patients smoked, with median disease duration approximately 8 years. Surgery for a complication: stricturing in approximately 60%, penetrating in approximately 40%. Findings and limits, study-wide: All patients with clonality above 26.8% had endoscopic recurrence. Compared with non-smokers, active smokers at surgery showed more clonal expansions.

The protocol was immunoSEQ multiplex PCR, while the TCRdb copy is restricted to in-frame clones and leaves out a portion. This table has 25,000 to 30,000 clones, over 75% appearing once. V dropped 0 bases and J dropped 7 bases, with 10 bases sitting between them. Germline loops: CDR1 SGHRS, CDR2 YFSETQ. This CDR3 contains 13 residues. About this clone: Its antigen is undetermined.

The sample taken for sequencing was ileal tissue. The chain carries TRBV5-1 and TRBJ2-5, with a possible D match to TRBD2 (5 bases). This sequence originates from an adult with Crohn's disease. The CDR3 loop reads CASSLATRGTQYF. The CDR3 nucleotides read TGCGCCAGCAGCTTGGCCACTCGGGGGACCCAGTACTTC.